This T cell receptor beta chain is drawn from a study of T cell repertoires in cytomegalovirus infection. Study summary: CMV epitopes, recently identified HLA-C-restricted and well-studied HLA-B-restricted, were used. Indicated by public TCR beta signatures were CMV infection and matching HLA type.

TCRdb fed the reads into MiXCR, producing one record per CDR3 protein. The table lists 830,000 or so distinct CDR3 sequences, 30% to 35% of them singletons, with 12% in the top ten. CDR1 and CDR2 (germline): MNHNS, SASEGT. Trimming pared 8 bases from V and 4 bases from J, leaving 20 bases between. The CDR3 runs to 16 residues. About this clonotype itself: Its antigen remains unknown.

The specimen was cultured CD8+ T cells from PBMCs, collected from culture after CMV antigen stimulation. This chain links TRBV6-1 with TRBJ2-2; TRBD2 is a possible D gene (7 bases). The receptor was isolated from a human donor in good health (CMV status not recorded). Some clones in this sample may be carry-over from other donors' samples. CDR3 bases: TGTGCCAGCGGGGTCCGGAGCGGGGACATCACCGGGGAGCTGTTTTTT. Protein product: CASGVRSGDITGELFF.